This T cell receptor beta chain came from a study of blood T cell repertoires in COVID-19. Trimming shortened V by 4 bases and J by 8 bases, and 8 bases separated the two germline ends. The CDR3 has 11 residues. Cohorts were determined from participant-reported clinical history. The repertoire was sequenced with immunoSEQ multiplex PCR; TCRdb's copy has only in-frame clones and lacks some. The sample contains around 200,000 clones, 88% of which appear only once. The sequenced sample consisted of PBMCs or T cells enriched from blood (not recorded which). The TCR comes from a woman in her 30s who had recovered from COVID-19. The J gene is TRBJ1-2, the V gene TRBV12-3 or TRBV12-4; possible D gene TRBD1, 5 bases. This chain's CDR3 is CASSSREGYTF. The CDR3 DNA follows: TGTGCCAGCAGTTCCAGGGAAGGCTACACCTTC.